One and the same sample provided the 9 T cell receptor beta chains below, sequenced in a study of T cells in Graves' hyperthyroidism and ophthalmopathy. The source material, RNA transcripts, was used to amplify TCR beta CDR3 regions. The HTBI set primed first-round TCR CDR3 RT-PCR. TCRdb re-analysed the multiplex PCR reads in MiXCR, keeping a single row per CDR3 protein. The repertoire consists of around 520,000 distinct CDR3 sequences, with around a quarter occurring once and the leading ten covering around 10%. Material for sequencing was blood. These receptor sequences come from a woman aged 30 to 39 with Graves' ophthalmopathy.

The table lists this clonotype with many counts. This chain connects TRBV12-3 or TRBV12-4 to TRBJ2-2; D is undetermined. CDR3 length: 14 residues. V gave up 1 base and J gave up 3 bases, with 6 bases separating them. CDR3 DNA: TGTGCCAGCAGTTTAGACAGCCACACCGGGGAGCTGTTTTTT. It specifies CASSLDSHTGELFF.

The CDR3 loop is CASSYGGRSSYEQYF. CDR3 in DNA: TGTGCCAGCAGCTATGGGGGCCGTTCTTCCTACGAGCAGTACTTC. The chain employs TRBV27 and TRBJ2-7; a possible D gene is TRBD1 (6 bases). V lost 6 bases and J 1 base, leaving 16 bases between the germline ends. The CDR3 has 15 amino acids. The germline V gene has CDR1 MNHEY and CDR2 SMNVEV (reference sequence).

At least ten counts were recorded for this clonotype. DNA for the CDR3: TGTGCCAGCAGTTATCTGTACGGGCCGAACACTGAAGCTTTCTTT. It is translated as CASSYLYGPNTEAFF. The rearrangement uses TRBV6-5 and TRBJ1-1, with D unclear. The V end was cut by 3 bases, the J end by 1 base, with 12 bases between. Germline values: CDR1 MNHEY, CDR2 SVGAGI. The CDR3 length is 15 residues.

This clonotype has ten or more counts. The chain links TRBV19 to TRBJ1-1; a possible D gene is TRBD1 (6 bases). CDR3 length: 15 residues. Germline loops: CDR1 LNHDA, CDR2 SQIVND (reference sequence). Trimming shortened V by 4 bases and J by 3 bases, and 15 bases separated the two germline ends. Here the CDR3 DNA reads TGTGCCAGTAGTAGAAACAGGGTTGGCGACACTGAAGCTTTCTTT. Its translation is CASSRNRVGDTEAFF.

The V gene is TRBV11-3, the J gene TRBJ2-7, with 14 bases lining up with TRBD2. The germline CDR1 and CDR2 sequences are SGHNT and YENEEA. The CDR3 has 15 residues. The V gene end was trimmed by 4 bases and the J gene end by 5 bases; junction bases not matched to a gene: 4. CDR3 amino acids: CASSSGTSGRNEQYF. In DNA form, the CDR3 reads TGTGCCAGCAGCTCCGGGACTAGCGGGAGAAACGAGCAGTACTTC. The variable domain in full, completed from reference TRBV11-3 and TRBJ2-7, reads EAGVVQSPRYKIIEKKQPVAFWCNPISGHNTLYWYLQNLGQGPELLIRYENEEAVDDSQLPKDRFSAERLKGVDSTLKIQPAELGDSAVYLCASSSGTSGRNEQYFGPGTRLTVT.

The table lists this clonotype with a few counts. The chain has TRBV3-1 and TRBJ2-7; D is uncertain. The CDR3 is 15 amino acids. From germline, CDR1 is LGHDT and CDR2 YNNKEL (reference sequence). Between the trimmed V and J ends, which lost 6 bases and 2 bases, there was a span of 17 bases. CDR3 region: CASSPTFQITYEQYF. As DNA, the CDR3 is TGTGCCAGCAGTCCGACGTTCCAGATAACCTACGAGCAGTACTTC.

This clonotype was observed many times. V and J are TRBV7-3 and TRBJ2-4; tentatively, D is TRBD1 (6 bases). The V gene lost 4 bases and the J gene lost 1 base, with 17 bases spanning the gap. CDR1 is SGHTA, CDR2 FQGTGA, per germline. This CDR3 has 17 amino acids. CDR3 loop: CASSSHRVREAKNIQYF. As DNA, the CDR3 is TGTGCCAGCAGCTCGCACAGGGTACGTGAGGCCAAAAACATTCAGTACTTC.

In the case of this clonotype: Just one base apart from a much larger clone, this may be a read error. The CDR3 carries no conserved terminal phenylalanine or tryptophan, so it likely arises from a read error. The genes are TRBV20-1 and TRBJ1-5, with a weak D call TRBD1 (5 bases). This CDR3 contains 11 residues. The germline CDR1 and CDR2 sequences are DFQATT and SNEGSKA (reference sequence). In nucleotides, the CDR3 is TGCGGGTTTGGGGGGGATCAGCCCCAGCATGTT. Its translation: CGFGGDQPQHV.

This clonotype occurred a few times. The chain couples TRBV6-1 to TRBJ1-5; D is undetermined. V dropped 6 bases and J dropped 6 bases, with 15 bases sitting between them. CDR1 is MNHNS and CDR2 is SASEGT in the germline V gene. This CDR3 comprises 14 residues. This chain's CDR3 is CASSPAQLSQPQHF. CDR3 DNA: TGTGCCAGCAGCCCCGCGCAGCTTAGTCAGCCCCAGCATTTT.